This T cell receptor (beta chain) was observed in a study of human T cells and chemical hapten exposure. Whole-study context: Per-sample TCR yield variability stemmed mainly from small pooled library volume differences.

Whole blood, unfractionated, served as the material for total RNA extraction. The CDR3 is 15 residues long. Germline V gene data show CDR1 as SEHNR and CDR2 as FQNEAQ (reference sequence). V was shortened by 6 bases and J by 1 base, with 13 bases between the two germline ends. The study's library attached unique molecular identifiers to single cDNA molecules. One entry per CDR3 protein, called by TCRdb with MiXCR from the reads. The sample contains roughly 120,000 distinct CDR3 sequences, roughly 8.5% of which appear only once. This clonotype came up a few times. The chain couples TRBV7-9 to TRBJ2-1; tentatively, D is TRBD1 or TRBD2 (5 bases each). The clonotype originates from a human donor in good health. Some clones in this sample may be carry-over from other donors' samples. Sample: whole blood. CDR3 DNA: TGTGCCAGCAGACCGGGACGGCTTTCCTACAATGAGCAGTTCTTC. It encodes CASRPGRLSYNEQFF.